This T cell receptor (beta chain) was captured by sequencing in a study of T cells after yellow fever vaccination. CDR3 length equals 16 residues. Germline V gives CDR1 MNHEY, CDR2 SVGAGI. J was trimmed by 6 bases and V by 0 bases; bases with no gene match: 5. TCRdb passed the 5' RACE reads through MiXCR, listing each CDR3 protein once. The table includes about 630,000 distinct CDR3 sequences, about 12% detected once. A few counts support this clonotype. The V and J genes are TRBV6-5 and TRBJ2-1, with 10 bases that match TRBD2. This receptor was taken from a man under 40 who received the YFV17D yellow fever vaccine. Sequencing was performed on PBMCs, taken on the day of the yellow fever booster vaccination. CDR3 sequence reads: CASSYSPAGGSNEQFF. In nucleotides, the CDR3 is TGTGCCAGCAGTTACTCGCCAGCGGGAGGGTCCAATGAGCAGTTCTTC.